This T cell receptor (beta chain) originates from a study of blood T cell repertoires in COVID-19. In the original workflow: Estimated nucleated cell counts came from reference gene primer amplification. The repertoire was sequenced with immunoSEQ multiplex PCR; TCRdb's copy has only in-frame clones and lacks some. The V and J calls and the clone size are those of that table, but D and trimming were determined from the DNA. The repertoire holds 300,000 to 450,000 clones, with 80% to 90% as singletons. Per germline, CDR1 SGHTA and CDR2 FQGTGA. The CDR3 loop spans 14 amino acids. The V and J ends lost 5 bases and 5 bases, in that order; junction bases with no gene match: 2.

The chain carries TRBV7-3 and TRBJ2-5; 13 nucleotides line up with TRBD2. Sequencing used PBMCs or T cells enriched from blood (not recorded which). The clonotype comes from a man younger than 30 who had recovered from COVID-19. In DNA form, the CDR3 reads TGTGCCAGCAGCCCGACTAGCGGGGGGGAGACCCAGTACTTC. Amino acids: CASSPTSGGETQYF.